The 12 T cell receptor beta chains given below trace back to one sample, sequenced in a study of OX40 agonist ivuxolimab in advanced cancers. Sequencing was performed with immunoSEQ multiplex PCR; in TCRdb, only in-frame clones are kept and a portion is missing. The table has approximately 12,000 clones, 90% seen once. Material: CD4+ or CD8+ T cells sorted from blood, obtained in a trial of the OX40 agonist ivuxolimab. Source of these receptors: an adult with an advanced solid tumor such as melanoma, head and neck, liver or kidney cancer.

The rearrangement links TRBV18 to TRBJ1-2; D unclear. Trimming took off 3 bases at V and 6 bases at J, with 14 bases between the two ends. The germline gives CDR1 KGHSH, CDR2 LQKENI. CDR3 size: 14 residues. The CDR3 sequence is CASSPQDWEHGYTF. CDR3 in DNA: TGTGCCAGCTCACCGCAGGACTGGGAACATGGCTACACCTTC.

The sample holds one count of this clone. The chain combines TRBV5-6 with TRBJ2-7; D might be TRBD2 (5 bases). Trimming shortened V by 3 bases and J by 4 bases, and 14 bases separated the two germline ends. The germline gives CDR1 SGHDT, CDR2 YYEEEE. CDR3 length: 14 amino acids. The CDR3 sequence is CASSSWTDTYEQYF. Here the CDR3 DNA reads TGTGCCAGCAGCTCTTGGACTGACACTTACGAGCAGTACTTC.

V is TRBV21-1 and J is TRBJ2-1; the table's TRBD1 call for D was not verified on the DNA. TRBV21-1 is recorded as a pseudogene. This CDR3 comprises 17 residues. The CDR3, as DNA: TGTGCCAGCAGCTACAGCACCGGGACAGGGAGGCACAATGAGCAGTTCTTC. Translating it yields CASSYSTGTGRHNEQFF.

The rearrangement links TRBV12-5 to TRBJ1-3; 9 nucleotides agree with TRBD1. The CDR3 loop spans 16 amino acids. The V and J ends lost 0 bases and 3 bases, in that order; junction bases with no gene match: 3. Germline V gene lookup returns CDR1 LGHNT and CDR2 FRNRAP. The CDR3 DNA follows: TGTGCTAGTGGTTTGGTACAGGGGGCGCGTGGAAACACCATATATTTT. Encoded protein: CASGLVQGARGNTIYF.

The gene calls are TRBV19 and TRBJ2-7, with D maybe TRBD2 (5 bases). V lost 5 bases and J 2 bases, leaving 13 bases between the germline ends. The CDR3 runs to 14 residues. CDR1 is LNHDA, CDR2 SQIVND, per germline (reference sequence). DNA of the CDR3: TGTGCCAGTAGTCCGACGGGATCTACCTACGAGCAGTACTTC. It is translated as CASSPTGSTYEQYF.

The chain has TRBV7-9 and TRBJ1-1; D uncertain. The CDR3 contains 12 residues. The V gene lost 4 bases and the J gene lost 6 bases, with 9 bases spanning the gap. Germline loops: CDR1 SEHNR, CDR2 FQNEAQ (reference sequence). The CDR3 region has the DNA TGTGCCAGCAGCTGGAGGGATCCTGAAGCTTTCTTT. It is translated as CASSWRDPEAFF.

V is TRBV4-3 and J is TRBJ2-5; 7 nucleotides line up with TRBD1. V shed 4 bases and J 1 base; nucleotides not matched to a gene: 6. From germline, CDR1 is LGHNA and CDR2 YSLEER. This CDR3 is 15 amino acids long. Here the CDR3 DNA reads TGCGCCAGCAGCCCCTCGACAGGGTTCCAAGAGACCCAGTACTTC. Translation gives CASSPSTGFQETQYF.

V gene TRBV9 combines with J gene TRBJ1-4, with D hard to call. The CDR3 is 16 residues long. Trimming stripped 4 bases from V and 0 bases from J, with 13 bases between. Germline CDR1 SGDLS, CDR2 YYNGEE. This CDR3 reads CASSQGHLATNEKLFF. CDR3 in DNA: TGTGCCAGCAGCCAAGGTCATTTGGCAACTAATGAAAAACTGTTTTTT.

This rearrangement joins TRBV6-6 to TRBJ1-1, with a weak D call TRBD1 (5 bases). CDR3 length: 15 amino acids. V was pared by 6 bases and J by 0 bases, with 14 bases between. The germline V gene encodes CDR1 MNHNY and CDR2 SVGAGI (reference sequence). In nucleotides, the CDR3 is TGTGCCAGCAGGGAGAAGGGACGGTTGAACACTGAAGCTTTCTTT. This sequence encodes CASREKGRLNTEAFF.

CDR3 in amino acids: CARSLATGEDYGYTF. The CDR3 coding sequence is TGTGCCAGAAGCTTGGCCACAGGAGAGGACTATGGCTACACCTTC. This chain joins TRBV5-3 and TRBJ1-2; TRBD1 is a possible D gene (5 bases). TRBV5-3 is labeled an ORF, and its function is uncertain. The V end lost 0 bases, the J end lost 3 bases, and 12 bases lay between the germline ends. The CDR3 totals 15 residues.

In its sample, this clone is medium-sized. V and J are TRBV4-1 and TRBJ2-1, with D perhaps given as TRBD1 or TRBD2 (6 bases each). Germline CDR1 reads MGHRA; CDR2 reads YSYEKL. The V end lost 3 bases, the J end lost 6 bases, and 18 bases lay between the germline ends. This CDR3 is built from 16 residues. This CDR3 is CASSHFRGFGSNEQFF. The DNA for the CDR3 is TGCGCCAGCAGCCACTTCAGGGGTTTCGGGAGCAATGAGCAGTTCTTC.

The V call is TRBV11-3, the J call TRBJ2-7; no clear D gene. Trimming stripped 9 bases from V and 0 bases from J, with 12 bases between. CDR3 length: 13 residues. The germline CDR1 and CDR2 sequences are SGHNT and YENEEA. This CDR3 is CASSRVDSYEQYF. CDR3 in DNA: TGTGCCAGTTCACGGGTGGACTCCTACGAGCAGTACTTC.